This TCR beta chain was recorded in a study of blood T cells in healthy people across ages (dated by TCRdb to the mid-2010s). Regarding the research as a whole: Template switching captured roughly one uniquely barcoded TCR beta cDNA molecule per two T cells in model experiments. Using the same blood draw, the study looked at two additional independent replicas of 1 million unique cDNA reads for two donors, one aged 18 to 30 and the other aged 80 or older. The donors were split into four age groups: young (average around 15 years), middle-aged (roughly 40), aged (roughly 65) and long-lived (roughly 88). Donors of different ages were randomly distributed across sequencing lanes to avoid experimental bias. The study measured age-related changes in TCR beta repertoire diversity using deep sequencing normalized with unique cDNA molecular identifiers.

The donors were roughly 39 Caucasian individuals from Russia, aged roughly 6 to 100 years, who were systemically healthy. Each donor gave about 10 milliliters of peripheral blood, drawn into EDTA-treated Vacutainer tubes. PBMCs were isolated by Ficoll-Paque density-gradient centrifugation, with at least 7 million obtained per sample. Total RNA was extracted from PBMCs with Trizol reagent, with at least 5.5 micrograms obtained per sample. For every donor, an aliquot of PBMCs went through flow cytometry to measure the percentages of naive CD45RAhigh/CD27high T cells. Trimming at the junction amounts to 3 bases on V and 3 bases on J, and the germline ends lie 14 bases apart. From the cysteine up to the phenylalanine, the CDR3 has a length of 15 residues. Of all the DNA, just the CDR3 is kept, 45 bases in frame from base 1. Looking up the germline V gene yields CDR1 SGDLS and CDR2 YYNGEE. In this sample, this clonotype turned up many times. Its specific antigen is unknown. There are no base qualities to consult, and no much larger clone falls within one base.

Library creation used 5' RACE. Sequencing was performed on an Illumina HiSeq 2500. A second PCR of roughly 6 to 11 cycles was run with a J-beta primer mix and a sample-barcoded 5' primer. A template-switch 5' adaptor carrying 12 random nucleotides introduced a unique molecular identifier onto each TCR beta cDNA molecule. Each sample yielded at least 2.5 million CDR3-containing paired-end reads. First-strand cDNA was synthesized from all RNA with the Mint cDNA synthesis kit, primed by a TRBC-specific oligonucleotide. All cDNA was treated with uracil-DNA glycosylase and then went through a first 18-cycle PCR with the universal primers M1SS and BC2_uni_R. The study's own analysis went as follows. Normalization of each sample was performed by random selection of 1 million high-quality reads, each carrying a distinct molecular identifier. Reads with shared molecular identifiers were discarded instead of being binned into consensus sequences. MiTCR, run with a Q25 quality threshold and the strictest error-elimination algorithm, handled CDR3 identification, clonotype clustering and error correction. A nonparametric unseen species model with Euler transformation was used to estimate a lower bound on total TCR beta diversity. The public sequencing data were trimmed at Q25 with fastp and processed into clonotypes with MiXCR by TCRdb, which kept only in-frame beta chains. Each entry is one CDR3 protein sequence, shown with its most common DNA and genes. TCRdb's processing, not the authors', yielded these V and J calls. The sample records roughly 1,500,000 distinct CDR3 sequences, about 35% of which are singletons. The ten largest clones take up 11% of the sample.

General study outcomes and caveats: Compared with the aged group, the long-lived group had more naive CD4+ T cells, fewer expanded clones and increased TCR diversity, suggesting age selection. Total diversity estimates from one million sequenced T cells were considered lower bounds and underestimates. Bulk unsorted PBMC profiling prevented conclusive comparison of naive and antigen-experienced compartments. A strong correlation was found between observed TCR beta diversity and the percentage of naive T cells measured by flow cytometry. Observed TCR beta diversity per million T cells fell roughly linearly with age, and a significant reduction was already apparent by age around 44. The CMV infection status of donors was not known, potentially confounding age-related changes in expanded clonotypes.

This receptor chain uses TRBV9 and TRBJ2-3; the D gene cannot be named for sure. This sequence was found in a woman aged 30 to 39 in good health. The sequencing sample was made of blood. The nucleotide sequence is given as TGTGCCAGCAGCGCCGGGCAGCTAACTACAGATACGCAGTATTTT. This sequence encodes CASSAGQLTTDTQYF.